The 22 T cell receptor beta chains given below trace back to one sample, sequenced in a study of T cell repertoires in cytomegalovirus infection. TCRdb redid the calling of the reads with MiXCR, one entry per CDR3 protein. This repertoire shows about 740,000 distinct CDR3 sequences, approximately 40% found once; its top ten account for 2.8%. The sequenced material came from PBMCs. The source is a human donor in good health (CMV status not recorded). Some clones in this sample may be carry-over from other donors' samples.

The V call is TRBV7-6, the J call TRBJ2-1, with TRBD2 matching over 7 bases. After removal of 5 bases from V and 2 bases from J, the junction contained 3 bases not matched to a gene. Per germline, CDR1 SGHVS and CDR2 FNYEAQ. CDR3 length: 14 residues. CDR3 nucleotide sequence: TGTGCCAGCAGCGCCCGGGAGGCCTACAATGAGCAGTTCTTC. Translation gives CASSAREAYNEQFF.

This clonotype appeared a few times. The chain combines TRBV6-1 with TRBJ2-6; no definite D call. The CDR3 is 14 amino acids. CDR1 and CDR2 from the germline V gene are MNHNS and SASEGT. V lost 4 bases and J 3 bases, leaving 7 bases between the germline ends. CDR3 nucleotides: TGTGCCAGCAGTGGAATGAGTGGGGCCAACGTCCTGACTTTC. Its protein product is CASSGMSGANVLTF.

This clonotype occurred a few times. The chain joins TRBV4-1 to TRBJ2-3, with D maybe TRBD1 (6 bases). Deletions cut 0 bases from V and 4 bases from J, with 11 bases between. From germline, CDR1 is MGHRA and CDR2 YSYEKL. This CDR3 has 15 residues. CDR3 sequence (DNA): TGCGCCAGCAGCCAAGATGGCAGGGGCGCAGATACGCAGTATTTT. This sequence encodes CASSQDGRGADTQYF.

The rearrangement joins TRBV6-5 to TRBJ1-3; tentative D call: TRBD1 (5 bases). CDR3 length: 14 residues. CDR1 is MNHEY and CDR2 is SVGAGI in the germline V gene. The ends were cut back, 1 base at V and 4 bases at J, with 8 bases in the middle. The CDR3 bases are TGTGCCAGCAGTTACTATTCAGGGGGAAACACCATATATTTT. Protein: CASSYYSGGNTIYF.

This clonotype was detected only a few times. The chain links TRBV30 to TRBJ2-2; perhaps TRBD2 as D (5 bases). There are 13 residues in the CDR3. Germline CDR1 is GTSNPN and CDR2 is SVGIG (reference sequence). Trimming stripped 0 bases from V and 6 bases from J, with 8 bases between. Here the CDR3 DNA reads TGTGCCTGGAGTGTAGGCGGGTCCGGGGAGCTGTTTTTT. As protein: CAWSVGGSGELFF.

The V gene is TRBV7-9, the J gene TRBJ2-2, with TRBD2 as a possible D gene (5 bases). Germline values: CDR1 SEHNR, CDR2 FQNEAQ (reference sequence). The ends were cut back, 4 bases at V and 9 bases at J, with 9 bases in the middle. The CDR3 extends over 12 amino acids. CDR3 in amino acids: CASSWTEWELFF. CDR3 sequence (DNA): TGTGCCAGCAGCTGGACTGAATGGGAGCTGTTTTTT.

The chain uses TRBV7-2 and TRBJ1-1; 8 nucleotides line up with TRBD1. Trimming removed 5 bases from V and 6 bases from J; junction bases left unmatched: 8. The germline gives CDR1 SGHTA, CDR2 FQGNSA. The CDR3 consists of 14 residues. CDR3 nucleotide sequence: TGTGCCAGCAGCCTAAGGACAGGGAGGGCTGAAGCTTTCTTT. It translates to CASSLRTGRAEAFF.

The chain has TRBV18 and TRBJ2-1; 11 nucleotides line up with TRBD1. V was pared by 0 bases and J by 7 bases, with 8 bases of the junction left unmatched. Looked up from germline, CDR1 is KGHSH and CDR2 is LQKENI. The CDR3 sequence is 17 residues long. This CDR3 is CASSPPYGQGASNEQFF. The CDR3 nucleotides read TGTGCCAGCTCACCACCCTACGGACAGGGGGCTAGTAATGAGCAGTTCTTC.

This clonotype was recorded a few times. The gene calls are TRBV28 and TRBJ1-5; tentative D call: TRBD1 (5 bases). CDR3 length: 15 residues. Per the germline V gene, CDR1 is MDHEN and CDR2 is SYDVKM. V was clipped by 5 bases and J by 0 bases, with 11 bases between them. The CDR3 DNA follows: TGTGCCAGCAGTAGCCTCGACAGTAGCAATCAGCCCCAGCATTTT. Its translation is CASSSLDSSNQPQHF. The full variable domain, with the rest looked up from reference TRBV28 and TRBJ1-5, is DVKVTQSSRYLVKRTGEKVFLECVQDMDHENMFWYRQDPGLGLRLIYFSYDVKMKEKGDIPEGYSVSREKKERFSLILESASTNQTSMYLCASSSLDSSNQPQHFGDGTRLSIL.

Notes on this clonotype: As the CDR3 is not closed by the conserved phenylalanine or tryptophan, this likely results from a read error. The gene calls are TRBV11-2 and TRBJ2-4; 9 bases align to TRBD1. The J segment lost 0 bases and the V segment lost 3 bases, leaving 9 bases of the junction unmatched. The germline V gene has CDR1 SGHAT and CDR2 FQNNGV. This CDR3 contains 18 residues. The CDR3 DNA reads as TGTGCCAGCAGCTTCGGCGAGGGACAGGGCAAAGCCAAAAACATTCAGTACTTA. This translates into CASSFGEGQGKAKNIQYL.

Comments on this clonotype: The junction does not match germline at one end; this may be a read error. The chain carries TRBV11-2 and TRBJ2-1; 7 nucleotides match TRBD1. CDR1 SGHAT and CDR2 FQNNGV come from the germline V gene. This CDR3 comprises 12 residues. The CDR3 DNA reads TGTGCCAGCAGCTTAGAGGGACAGCGGCTTCTATTC. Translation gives CASSLEGQRLLF.

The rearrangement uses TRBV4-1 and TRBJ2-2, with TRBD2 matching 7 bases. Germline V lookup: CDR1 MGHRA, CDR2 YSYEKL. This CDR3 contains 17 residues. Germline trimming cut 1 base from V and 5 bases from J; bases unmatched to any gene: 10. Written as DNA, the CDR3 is TGCGCCAGCAGCCAAGGCCCCCCAGCGGGATGGACCGGGGAGCTGTTTTTT. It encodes CASSQGPPAGWTGELFF.

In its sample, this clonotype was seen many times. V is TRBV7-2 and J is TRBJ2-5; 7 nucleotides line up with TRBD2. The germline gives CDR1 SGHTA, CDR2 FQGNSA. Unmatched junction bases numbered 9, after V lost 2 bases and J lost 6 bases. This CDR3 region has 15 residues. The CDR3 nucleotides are TGTGCCAGCAGCTTAATGGAGGCTAGCGGCCAGACCCAGTACTTC. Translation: CASSLMEASGQTQYF.

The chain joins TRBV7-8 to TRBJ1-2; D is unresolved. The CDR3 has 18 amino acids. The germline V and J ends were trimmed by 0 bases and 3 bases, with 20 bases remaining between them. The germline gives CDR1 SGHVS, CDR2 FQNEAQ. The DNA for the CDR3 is TGTGCCAGCAGCTTAGCGATAGATCCAGTGGAATATCACTATGGCTACACCTTC. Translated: CASSLAIDPVEYHYGYTF.

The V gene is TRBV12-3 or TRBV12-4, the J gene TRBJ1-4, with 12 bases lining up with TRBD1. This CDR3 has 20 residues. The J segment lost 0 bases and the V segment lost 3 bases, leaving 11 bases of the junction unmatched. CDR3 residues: CASSFHPGQGAKATNEKLFF. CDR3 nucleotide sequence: TGTGCCAGCAGTTTTCACCCGGGACAGGGGGCAAAAGCAACTAATGAAAAACTGTTTTTT.

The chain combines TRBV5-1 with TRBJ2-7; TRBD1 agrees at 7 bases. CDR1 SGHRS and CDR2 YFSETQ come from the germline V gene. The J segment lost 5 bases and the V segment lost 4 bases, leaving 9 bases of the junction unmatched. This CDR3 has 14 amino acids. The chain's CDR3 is CASSLSQGKHEQYF. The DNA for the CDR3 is TGCGCCAGCAGCCTATCACAGGGGAAACACGAGCAGTACTTC.

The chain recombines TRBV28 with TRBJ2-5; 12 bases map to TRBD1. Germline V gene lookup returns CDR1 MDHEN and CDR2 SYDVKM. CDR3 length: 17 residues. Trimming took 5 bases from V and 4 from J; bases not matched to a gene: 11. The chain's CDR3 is CASSIPLGQGASETQYF. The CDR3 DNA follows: TGTGCCAGCAGTATACCTTTGGGACAGGGGGCATCAGAGACCCAGTACTTC.

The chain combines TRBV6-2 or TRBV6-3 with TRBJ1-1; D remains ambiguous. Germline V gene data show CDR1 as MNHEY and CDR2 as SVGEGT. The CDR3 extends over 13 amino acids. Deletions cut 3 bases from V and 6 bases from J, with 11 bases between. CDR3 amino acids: CASSYFVSAEAFF. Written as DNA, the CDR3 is TGTGCCAGCAGTTATTTCGTGTCCGCTGAAGCTTTCTTT.

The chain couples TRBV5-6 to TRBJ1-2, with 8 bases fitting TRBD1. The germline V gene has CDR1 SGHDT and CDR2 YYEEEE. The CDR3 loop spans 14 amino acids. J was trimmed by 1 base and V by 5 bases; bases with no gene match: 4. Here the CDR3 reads CASSRTGFNYGYTF. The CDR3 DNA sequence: TGTGCCAGCAGTAGGACAGGGTTTAACTATGGCTACACCTTC. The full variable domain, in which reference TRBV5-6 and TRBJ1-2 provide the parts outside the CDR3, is DAGVTQSPTHLIKTRGQQVTLRCSPKSGHDTVSWYQQALGQGPQFIFQYYEEEERQRGNFPDRFSGHQFPNYSSELNVNALLLGDSALYLCASSRTGFNYGYTFGSGTRLTVV.

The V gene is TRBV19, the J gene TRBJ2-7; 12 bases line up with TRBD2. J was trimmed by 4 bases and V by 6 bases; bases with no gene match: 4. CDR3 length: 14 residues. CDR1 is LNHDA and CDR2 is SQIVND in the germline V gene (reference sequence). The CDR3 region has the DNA TGTGCCAGTAGCGGGGGACTAGCGGGTTACGAGCAGTACTTC. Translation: CASSGGLAGYEQYF.

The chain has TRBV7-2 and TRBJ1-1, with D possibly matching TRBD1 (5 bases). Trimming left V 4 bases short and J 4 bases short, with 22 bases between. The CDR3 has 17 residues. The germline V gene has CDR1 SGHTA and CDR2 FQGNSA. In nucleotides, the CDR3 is TGTGCCAGCAGCTCCTCCGAGATTTTAAGGGGCGGCACTGAAGCTTTCTTT. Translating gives CASSSSEILRGGTEAFF.

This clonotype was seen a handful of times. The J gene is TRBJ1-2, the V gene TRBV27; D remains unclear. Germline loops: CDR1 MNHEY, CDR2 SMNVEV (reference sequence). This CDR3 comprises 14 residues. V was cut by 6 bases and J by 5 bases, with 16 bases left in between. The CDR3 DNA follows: TGTGCCAGCAGCACCCGGACGAGGGAATATGGCTACACCTTC. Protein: CASSTRTREYGYTF.